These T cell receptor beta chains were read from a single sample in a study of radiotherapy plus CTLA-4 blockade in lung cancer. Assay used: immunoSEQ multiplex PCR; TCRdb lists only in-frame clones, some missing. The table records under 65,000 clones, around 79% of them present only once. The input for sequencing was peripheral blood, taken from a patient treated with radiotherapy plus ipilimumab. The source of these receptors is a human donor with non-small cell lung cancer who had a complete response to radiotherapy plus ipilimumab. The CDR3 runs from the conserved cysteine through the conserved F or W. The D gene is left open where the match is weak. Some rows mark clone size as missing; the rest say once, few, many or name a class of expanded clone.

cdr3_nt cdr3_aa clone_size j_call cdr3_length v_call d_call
TGCGCCAGCAGCTTGGATACAGGGGGCTTTCAGACCCAGTACTTC CASSLDTGGFQTQYF . TRBJ2-5 15 TRBV5-1 TRBD1
TGTGCCAGCAGGCCAACTACCCGAAGCACAGATACGCAGTATTTT CASRPTTRSTDTQYF . TRBJ2-3 15 TRBV28 .
TGTGCCAGCAGCCCTACCACGAATGAGCAGTTCTTC CASSPTTNEQFF . TRBJ2-1 12 TRBV11-2 .
TGTGCCAGCAGCGTAGATCCAGATAGCAATCAGCCCCAGCATTTT CASSVDPDSNQPQHF . TRBJ1-5 15 TRBV9 .
TGTGCCAGCATGCAAACACCACAGCCCCAGCATTTT CASMQTPQPQHF few TRBJ1-5 12 TRBV6-1 .
TGTGCCAGCAGCCCCCTGATGTCTAACACAGATACGCAGTATTTT CASSPLMSNTDTQYF few TRBJ2-3 15 TRBV9 .
TGCGCCAGCAGTGAGCCCGGGACAGGGACTTATGGCTACACCTTC CASSEPGTGTYGYTF once TRBJ1-2 15 TRBV10-2 TRBD1
TGTGCCATCCAACTAGCGGGAGGCCACAATGAGCAGTTCTTC CAIQLAGGHNEQFF . TRBJ2-1 14 TRBV5-4 TRBD2
TGTGCCTCCGGGACAGGGGATTTTCAGCCCCAGCATTTT CASGTGDFQPQHF once TRBJ1-5 13 TRBV30 TRBD1
TGTGCCAGCAGTCCCGGGACTACCTTCTCCTACAATGAGCAGTTCTTC CASSPGTTFSYNEQFF . TRBJ2-1 16 TRBV27 TRBD2
TGTGCCAGCAGCTCCCTGAGACAGAGCCTAATCGATGGCTACACCTTC CASSSLRQSLIDGYTF . TRBJ1-2 16 TRBV11-3 .
TGTGCCAGCTCACGCGTGGGACAGGGGGCCGAAAAACTGTTTTTT CASSRVGQGAEKLFF . TRBJ1-4 15 TRBV18 TRBD1
TGTGCCATCAGCCCCGGACAGGGGGCTTTTGGCTACACCTTC CAISPGQGAFGYTF few TRBJ1-2 14 TRBV10-3 TRBD1
TGCGCCAGCAGCTTGGGGGACAGAAACCAAGAGACCCAGTACTTC CASSLGDRNQETQYF . TRBJ2-5 15 TRBV5-1 TRBD1
TGTGCCAGTAGTATCCCCCGACTAGCGGGAGAGGGAGATACGCAGTATTTT CASSIPRLAGEGDTQYF once TRBJ2-3 17 TRBV19 TRBD2